One and the same sample provided the 25 T cell receptor beta chains below, sequenced in a study of esophageal squamous cell carcinoma under preoperative chemotherapy listed by TCRdb under 2018. The intended sense of this specimen's time point label: before preoperative PTX-NDP chemotherapy. Library generation was performed with PCR. Sequencing relied on a HiSeq X Ten. TCRdb reprocessing: public reads trimmed at Q25 with fastp, clones called with MiXCR, in-frame beta chains kept. Each entry is one CDR3 protein sequence, shown with its most common DNA and genes. Here the sample has around 12,000 distinct CDR3 sequences; approximately 54% occur a single time. Over 15% of the sample is in the top ten clones. This sample was obtained from a patient given preoperative chemotherapy. These receptors came from a human donor with esophageal squamous cell carcinoma. The donor label of this sample is uncertain.

This clonotype was picked up a small number of times. The rearrangement joins TRBV7-8 to TRBJ2-6; no reliable D call. This CDR3 is built from 16 residues. Germline assignment: CDR1 SGHVS and CDR2 FQNEAQ. The ends were cut back, 1 base at V and 2 bases at J, with 9 bases in the middle. The CDR3 sequence is CASSLDRGAGANVLTF. CDR3 DNA: TGTGCCAGCAGCTTAGATCGAGGAGCTGGGGCCAACGTCCTGACTTTC.

The rearrangement joins TRBV24-1 to TRBJ2-1; 8 nucleotides align to TRBD2. The J call may be wrong; the DNA end is better matched by TRBJ2-5. The CDR3 totals 16 residues. The germline V gene has CDR1 KGHDR and CDR2 SFDVKD. Here the CDR3 reads CATSDLHFGGEETQYF. The DNA of the CDR3 is TGTGCCACCAGTGATTTGCATTTCGGGGGGGAAGAGACCCAGTACTTC.

J is TRBJ2-7 and V is TRBV10-3, with D possibly called TRBD1 or TRBD2 (5 bases each). V was pared by 4 bases and J by 2 bases, with 15 bases between. This CDR3 region has 15 residues. Germline values: CDR1 ENHRY, CDR2 SYGVKD. CDR3 region: CAISGGAGTTYEQYF. Written as DNA, the CDR3 is TGTGCCATCAGTGGTGGGGCCGGGACCACCTACGAGCAGTACTTC.

This clonotype has a handful of counts. The rearrangement joins TRBV5-1 to TRBJ2-3, with D hard to call. V lost 2 bases and J 4 bases, leaving 8 bases between the germline ends. The CDR3 sequence is 13 residues long. Germline-derived CDR1 and CDR2 are SGHRS and YFSETQ. As DNA, the CDR3 is TGCGCCAGCAGCTTTCGGTTCTCAGATACGCAGTATTTT. Encoded protein: CASSFRFSDTQYF.

This clonotype was seen a handful of times. The rearrangement links TRBV6-1 to TRBJ2-1; 10 positions match TRBD2. TRBJ2-7 explains the end of the DNA better; the J call may be wrong. CDR1 and CDR2 (germline): MNHNS, SASEGT. The length of the CDR3 is 15 residues. The CDR3 DNA follows: TGTGCCAGCAGTGAGGGACTAGCGATTCTTCCGGAGCAGTACTTC. Encoded protein: CASSEGLAILPEQYF.

The rearrangement uses TRBV6-1 and TRBJ2-5, with D possibly being TRBD1 (5 bases). Per germline, CDR1 MNHNS and CDR2 SASEGT. The CDR3 has 11 residues. The chain's CDR3 is CGGSDQETQYF. CDR3 nucleotides: TGTGGGGGCAGTGACCAAGAGACCCAGTACTTC.

CDR3 sequence: CASSYSSRQETQYF. DNA of the CDR3: TGTGCCAGCAGTTACTCGAGTCGTCAAGAGACCCAGTACTTC. The chain is built from TRBV6-5 and TRBJ2-5; unclear D gene. Trimming pared 0 bases from V and 2 bases from J, leaving 7 bases between. This CDR3 spans 14 amino acids. The V gene's germline CDR1 is MNHEY and CDR2 SVGAGI.

This clonotype showed up just a few times. This chain links TRBV7-2 with TRBJ2-2, with 10 bases identical to TRBD1. Germline-derived CDR1 and CDR2 are SGHTA and FQGNSA. V lost 6 bases, J lost 7 bases, and 11 bases stayed unmatched. The CDR3 sequence is 16 residues long. DNA for the CDR3: TGTGCCAGCAGTCCCCGAGACAGGGGGCGCGGCGGGGAGCTGTTTTTT. Its protein is CASSPRDRGRGGELFF.

The CDR3 DNA reads as TGTGCCAGCAGTTACCCGGGGCTGTGTACCAAAAACACTCAGTATTTT. Its protein is CASSYPGLCTKNTQYF. This chain connects TRBV6-5 to TRBJ2-3; the D call may be TRBD1 or TRBD2 (5 bases each). Per the germline V gene, CDR1 is MNHEY and CDR2 is SVGAGI. V lost 2 bases and J 12 bases, leaving 24 bases between the germline ends. The CDR3 length is 16 residues.

This rearrangement joins TRBV6-1 to TRBJ2-3; TRBD2 is a possible D gene (7 bases). V lost 9 bases and J 4 bases, leaving 20 bases between the germline ends. Germline CDR1 MNHNS, CDR2 SASEGT. The CDR3 contains 15 residues. The CDR3 bases are TGTGCCAGGGGGAAGGGGGGGCGTGACCCAGATACGCAGTATTTT. Protein product: CARGKGGRDPDTQYF.

The chain carries TRBV6-1 and TRBJ2-3; D tentatively reads TRBD1 or TRBD2 (7 bases each). CDR3 length: 14 residues. CDR1 is MNHNS, CDR2 SASEGT, per germline. V was shortened by 3 bases and J by 11 bases, with 18 bases between the two germline ends. CDR3 nucleotides: TGTGCCAGCAGTGAGGGAGGGGGCACAGGGGAGCAGTATTTT. It specifies CASSEGGGTGEQYF.

This chain uses TRBV20-1 with TRBJ2-4; D is tentatively TRBD1 or TRBD2 (5 bases each). The CDR3 is 13 amino acids. Germline CDR1 and CDR2: DFQATT and SNEGSKA (reference sequence). V was pared by 7 bases and J by 0 bases, with 10 bases between. The chain's CDR3 is CSGGMGAKNIQYF. The CDR3 DNA follows: TGCAGTGGGGGGATGGGAGCCAAAAACATTCAGTACTTC.

This clonotype was observed at least ten times. The chain employs TRBV27 and TRBJ2-1, with TRBD2 matching 12 bases. V shed 5 bases, J shed 8 bases, and the junction held 10 bases outside the gene matches. The CDR3 spans 16 residues. Germline CDR1 MNHEY, CDR2 SMNVEV (reference sequence). The CDR3 DNA reads TGTGCCAGCAGTCGGACTAGCGGGATTATTGGGTATGAGCAGTTCTTC. The encoded protein is CASSRTSGIIGYEQFF.

The sample holds many counts of this clonotype. The chain uses TRBV6-5 and TRBJ2-1; D not resolved. Germline values: CDR1 MNHEY, CDR2 SVGAGI. Trimming pared 0 bases from V and 10 bases from J, leaving 10 bases between. This CDR3 has 13 residues. CDR3 amino acids: CASSYSGPQEQFF. The CDR3, as DNA: TGTGCCAGCAGTTACTCAGGACCCCAGGAGCAGTTCTTC.

The genes are TRBV12-3 or TRBV12-4 and TRBJ2-2; a weak D match, TRBD2 (6 bases). Trimming cost V 3 bases and J 3 bases, with 8 bases left between them. This CDR3 is built from 14 residues. CDR3 in amino acids: CASSFGGDTGELFF. CDR3 nucleotide sequence: TGTGCCAGCAGTTTCGGAGGGGACACCGGGGAGCTGTTTTTT.

This clonotype ranks as large. The V gene is TRBV6-5, the J gene TRBJ2-1; TRBD2 is a possible D gene (6 bases). The V end was cut by 2 bases, the J end by 3 bases, with 14 bases between. CDR3 length: 16 amino acids. Germline values: CDR1 MNHEY, CDR2 SVGAGI. The CDR3 loop reads CASSYHLGTLYNEQFF. In nucleotides, the CDR3 is TGTGCCAGCAGTTACCACCTTGGGACTCTCTACAATGAGCAGTTCTTC.

As for this clonotype: It may be a read error: a sequence one base away is much more abundant. The chain links TRBV6-5 to TRBJ2-1; TRBD2 agrees at 7 bases. The junction had 13 bases not matched to a gene; V was cut back by 4 bases and J by 13 bases. The CDR3 length is 14 residues. CDR1 MNHEY and CDR2 SVGAGI come from the germline V gene. This chain's CDR3 is CASSWGGNRETQFF. The CDR3 bases are TGTGCCAGCAGTTGGGGAGGGAATCGGGAGACCCAGTTCTTC.

This clonotype was recorded a few times. J is TRBJ2-3 and V is TRBV7-2, with 7 bases matching TRBD2. There are 18 residues in the CDR3. J gave up 2 bases and V 2 bases, and 13 bases lay outside the gene matches. Germline CDR1 reads SGHTA; CDR2 reads FQGNSA. In nucleotides, the CDR3 is TGTGCCAGCAGCTTAACGTCGTGGCCCGGGACTACCACAGATACGCAGTATTTT. Translation gives CASSLTSWPGTTTDTQYF.

The J gene is TRBJ2-3, the V gene TRBV7-9; unclear D gene. Trimming pared 1 base from V and 3 bases from J, leaving 11 bases between. Germline V CDR1 and CDR2: SEHNR, FQNEAQ (reference sequence). This CDR3 spans 15 amino acids. The CDR3 sequence is CASSLVTLRTDTQYF. DNA for the CDR3: TGTGCCAGCAGCTTAGTTACCCTCCGTACAGATACGCAGTATTTT.

Comments on this clonotype: Mismatch with germline at one junction end may stem from a read error. The chain combines TRBV6-1 with TRBJ2-3; tentatively, D is TRBD1 or TRBD2 (7 bases each). Germline V CDR1 and CDR2: MNHNS, SASEGT. The CDR3 loop spans 15 amino acids. The CDR3 protein is CASGPGGGGQETQYF. The CDR3 nucleotides read TGTGCCAGCGGTCCCGGGGGAGGGGGCCAAGAGACGCAGTATTTC.

In the case of this clonotype: One end of the junction varies from germline; a read error may be responsible. This sequence joins TRBV6-1 and TRBJ2-3, with D tentatively TRBD1 or TRBD2 (6 bases each). The CDR3 loop spans 14 amino acids. From germline, CDR1 is MNHNS and CDR2 SASEGT. The CDR3 DNA reads as TGTGCGAGCAACGGGGGCCGTTTCAAAGAGACGCAGTATTTC. Translated, it gives CASNGGRFKETQYF.

This clonotype was observed at least ten times. The chain is built from TRBV6-5 and TRBJ2-3, with 10 bases fitting TRBD2. The V gene's germline CDR1 is MNHEY and CDR2 SVGAGI. This CDR3 has 14 amino acids. The junction had 4 bases not matched to a gene; V was cut back by 2 bases and J by 8 bases. The CDR3 here is CASSYQRGGRTQYF. CDR3 coding DNA: TGTGCCAGCAGTTACCAGCGGGGGGGCCGTACGCAGTATTTT.

This chain joins TRBV7-2 and TRBJ2-3; D perhaps matches TRBD1 (5 bases). Germline lookup yields CDR1 SGHTA and CDR2 FQGNSA. With 3 bases removed from V and 6 bases from J, the gap between germline ends came to 13 bases. This CDR3 has 14 residues. The CDR3 loop reads CASSFRAGEDTQYF. DNA of the CDR3: TGTGCCAGCAGCTTCAGGGCTGGTGAGGATACGCAGTATTTT.

V and J are TRBV6-1 and TRBJ2-3; possible D gene TRBD1, 6 bases. Trimming removed 9 bases at V and 12 bases at J, with 19 bases between. This CDR3 region has 12 residues. Per germline, CDR1 MNHNS and CDR2 SASEGT. CDR3 residues: CASFTGLDVQYF. The CDR3 coding sequence is TGTGCCAGTTTCACAGGGTTGGATGTCCAGTATTTT.

The chain links TRBV10-3 to TRBJ2-2; 9 bases match TRBD1. The CDR3 consists of 13 residues. CDR1 ENHRY and CDR2 SYGVKD come from the germline V gene. J gave up 1 base and V 11 bases, and 2 bases lay outside the gene matches. The CDR3 protein is CAGQGRNTGELFF. The DNA for the CDR3 is TGTGCCGGACAGGGGCGGAACACCGGGGAGCTGTTTTTT.